This T cell receptor (beta chain) derives from a study of cytomegalovirus exposure and HLA in healthy donors. Study details: The same platform was used for the 90 to 150 validation repertoires as for the approximately 610 first-cohort repertoires, as reported in a later analysis. Study-level results: Rare sequences made up most TCRs, while some public TCRs were found in many donors. Cytomegalovirus association was assigned to around 150 TCR beta chains.

To note about this clone: Its cognate antigen is unknown.

Clones were read by immunoSEQ multiplex PCR, and TCRdb kept only the in-frame ones, dropping some. The data show more than 70,000 clones, 94% seen once. This sequence was found in a woman aged 18-29 years in good health and CMV-seronegative. Sequenced: PBMCs.

CDR3: CASSQDRSGRDTKDTQYF. CDR3 sequence (DNA): TGTGCCAGCAGCCAAGATCGGAGCGGGAGGGATACCAAAGATACGCAGTATTTT. The chain couples TRBV4-2 to TRBJ2-3, with TRBD2 identical over 10 bases. Germline-derived CDR1 and CDR2 are LGHNA and YNFKEQ. CDR3 length: 18 amino acids. With V trimmed by 0 bases and J by 5 bases, 11 bases remained unmatched.